These T cell receptor beta chains were read from a single sample in a study of identifying expanded T cells in peripheral blood. This table comes from immunoSEQ multiplex PCR, and its TCRdb copy is limited to in-frame clones, with some not included. The table has over 85,000 clones, about 85% seen once. Sequencing was carried out using blood. The receptor set was obtained from a person aged 18 to 70 in good health. CDR3s include the opening cysteine and the closing phenylalanine or tryptophan.

>TRBJ2-2|TRBV7-9
CASSFTSTGELFF
>TRBJ1-5|TRBV30
CAWSVQSNQPQHF
>TRBJ1-4|TRBV7-9
CASSLRSRMWAGHEKLFF
>TRBJ2-5|TRBV2
CASSVGNWNTGTGGETQYF
>TRBJ2-7|TRBV6-1
CAGGQGYEQYF
>TRBJ1-2|TRBV5-4
CASTPGGSRWNYGYTF
>TRBJ2-1|TRBV5-4
CASTVGGTRPEQFF
>TRBJ1-2|TRBV19
CASSIPRLGGYTF
>TRBJ1-6|TRBV7-6
CASSFPGENSPLHF
>TRBJ1-1|TRBV27
CASMAGTEAFF
>TRBJ2-3|TRBV29-1
CSVVVMDRGRSGTDTQYF
>TRBJ1-5|TRBV18
CASSPSTGSNQPQHF
>TRBJ1-1|TRBV6-1
CASRPGDMNTEAFF
>TRBJ1-4|TRBV4-3
CASSQAPTGGIEKLFF
>TRBJ2-7|TRBV7-6
CASSFRQDPFYEQYF
>TRBJ1-3|TRBV11-2
CASSFPRGGGWGGNTIYF
>TRBJ2-1|TRBV7-9
CASSLTNKFNEQFF
>TRBJ2-1|TRBV2
CASMRTTEQFF
>TRBJ2-1|TRBV5-6
CASSPVAGDLNEQFF
>TRBJ1-2|TRBV13
CASSFIDRANYGYTF
>TRBJ2-5|TRBV6-1
CASRGGLLIQETQYF
>TRBJ1-6|TRBV7-2
CASSLGAQGVGNSPLHF
>TRBJ2-3|TRBV6-4
CASSVEERGPQYF
>TRBJ2-3|TRBV18
CASSPGRADTQYF
>TRBJ1-3|TRBV10-3
CATGTGGTGTIYF
>TRBJ2-5|TRBV27
CASSPPPRQGGYHETQYF
>TRBJ1-5|TRBV11-2
CASSLDNRIGGSGNQPQHF
>TRBJ1-1|TRBV6-6
CASSYADRGGTEAFF
>TRBJ1-2|TRBV5-6
CVSSLGRANYGYTF
>TRBJ2-2|TRBV9
CASSVETGGIIAGELFF
>TRBJ1-1|TRBV6-5
CASSYSSQGNTEAFF
>TRBJ1-1|TRBV7-2
CASSVGQGARAFF
>TRBJ1-6|TRBV5-6
CASSSDRDRGLHSPLHF
>TRBJ2-1|TRBV19
CASSIGPGTPGSYNEQFF
>TRBJ2-5|TRBV4-3
CASSQSGQETQYF
>TRBJ2-5|TRBV27
CASKRSNGLAGGKRETQYF
>TRBJ1-5|TRBV6-5
CASSRARGSNQPQHF
>TRBJ2-4|TRBV5-1
CASSPGSGHPTLGDIQYF
>TRBJ2-2|TRBV2
CASSEYGPANTGELFF
>TRBJ2-5|TRBV7-2
CASSLGTGTQYF
>TRBJ2-5|TRBV5-1
CASSLDGTNKETQYF
>TRBJ2-7|TRBV6-1
CAISESSSQGYEQYF
>TRBJ1-2|TRBV11-3
CASSPMGREHLCTF
>TRBJ1-2|TRBV7-9
CASSFELNYGYTF
>TRBJ2-2|TRBV19
CASSAAGQSTGELFF
>TRBJ2-5|TRBV9
CASSGGTSVQETQYF
>TRBJ1-6|TRBV15
CATSSAHRGTGVSPLHF
>TRBJ1-6|TRBV19
CASSFERTANSPLHF
>TRBJ2-6|TRBV4-1
CASSRVPGQVTPGANVLTF
>TRBJ1-2|TRBV19
CASTPGASTFYGYTF
>TRBJ1-2|TRBV7-6
CASFGGTDYGYTF
>TRBJ1-1|TRBV5-1
CASSSAPTGPNTEAFF
>TRBJ2-3|TRBV7-9
CASSPTYPDTQYF
>TRBJ2-5|TRBV19
CASSTGRGETQYF
>TRBJ1-3|TRBV4-1
CASSQEAGASSGNTIYF
>TRBJ1-3|TRBV7-8
CASSFSGGGNTIYF
>TRBJ1-1|TRBV25-1
CASSDWLEAFF
>TRBJ1-1|TRBV6-5
CASSYSLTANTEAFF
>TRBJ2-3|TRBV4-3
CASSQDPNTDTQYF